The clone carrying this T cell receptor (beta chain) was seen many times. Next came a second PCR, run for about 6 to 12 cycles, which used a sample-barcoded 5' primer along with a J-beta primer mix. One entry per CDR3 protein, called by TCRdb with MiXCR from the 5' RACE reads. The profile shows about 930,000 distinct CDR3 sequences, almost 30% of them singletons. Approximately 9.4 milliliters was the volume of peripheral blood drawn from each donor. This specimen belongs to a study of blood T cells in healthy people across ages. Trimming shortened V by 0 bases and J by 4 bases, and 13 bases separated the two germline ends. This CDR3 spans 15 amino acids. CDR1 and CDR2 from the germline V gene are DFQATT and SNEGSKA (reference sequence). These data are also associated with another study on T cells of mothers and their children. That report notes: In this cohort, donors were a few healthy Caucasian mothers plus their six children.

The sequence was obtained from a woman between 35 and 50 years old in good health. The sequenced sample consisted of blood. This rearrangement joins TRBV20-1 to TRBJ2-1; D is ambiguous. DNA for the CDR3: TGCAGTGCTAGAGATAAGGAGACGATATACAATGAGCAGTTCTTC. Translating gives CSARDKETIYNEQFF.